Sequencing of this TCR beta chain was carried out in a study of blood T cell repertoires in COVID-19. Repertoires were generated with immunoSEQ multiplex PCR, while TCRdb's copy carries only in-frame clones and drops some. The sample gives 110,000 to 150,000 clones, under 90% of which show up once; 1.6% is in the top ten. Germline loops: CDR1 MNHNY, CDR2 SVGAGI (reference sequence). The length of the CDR3 is 13 residues. Trimming cost V 6 bases and J 8 bases; bases outside gene matches: 8. Sample: PBMCs or T cells enriched from blood (not recorded which). The chain couples TRBV6-6 to TRBJ1-2; 8 bases match TRBD1. The receptor was isolated from a woman aged 18 to 35 who had been exposed to COVID-19. The CDR3 reads CASSRDRSRGYTF. The CDR3 nucleotides read TGTGCCAGCAGCCGGGACAGGTCTAGGGGCTACACCTTC.